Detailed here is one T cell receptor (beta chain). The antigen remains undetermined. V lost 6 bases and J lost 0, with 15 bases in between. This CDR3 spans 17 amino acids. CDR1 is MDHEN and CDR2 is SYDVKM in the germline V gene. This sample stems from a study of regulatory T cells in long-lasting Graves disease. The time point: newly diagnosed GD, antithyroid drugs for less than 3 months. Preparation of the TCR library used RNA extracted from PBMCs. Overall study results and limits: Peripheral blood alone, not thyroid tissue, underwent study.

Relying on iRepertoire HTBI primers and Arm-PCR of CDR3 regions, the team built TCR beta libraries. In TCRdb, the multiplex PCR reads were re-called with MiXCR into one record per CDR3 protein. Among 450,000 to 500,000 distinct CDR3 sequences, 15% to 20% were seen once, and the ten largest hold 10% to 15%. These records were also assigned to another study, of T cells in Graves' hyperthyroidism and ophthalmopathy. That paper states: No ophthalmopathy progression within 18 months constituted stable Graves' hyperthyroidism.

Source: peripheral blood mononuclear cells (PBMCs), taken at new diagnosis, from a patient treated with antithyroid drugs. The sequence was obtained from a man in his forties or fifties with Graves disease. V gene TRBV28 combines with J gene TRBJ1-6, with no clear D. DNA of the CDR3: TGTGCCAGCAGACGCCCGGGCGGGTCCTCCTATAATTCACCCCTCCACTTT. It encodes CASRRPGGSSYNSPLHF.